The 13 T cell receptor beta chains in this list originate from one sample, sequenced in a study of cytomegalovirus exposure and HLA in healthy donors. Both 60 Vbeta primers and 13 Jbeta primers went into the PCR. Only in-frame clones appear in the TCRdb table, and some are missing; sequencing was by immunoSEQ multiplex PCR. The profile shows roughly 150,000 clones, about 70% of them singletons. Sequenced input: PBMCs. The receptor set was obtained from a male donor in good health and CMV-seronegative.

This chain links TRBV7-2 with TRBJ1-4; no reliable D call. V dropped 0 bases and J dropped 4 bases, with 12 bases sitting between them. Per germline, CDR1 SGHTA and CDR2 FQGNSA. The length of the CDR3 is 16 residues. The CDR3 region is CASSLAAEQLNEKLFF. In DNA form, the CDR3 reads TGTGCCAGCAGCTTAGCAGCCGAACAGCTTAATGAAAAACTGTTTTTT.

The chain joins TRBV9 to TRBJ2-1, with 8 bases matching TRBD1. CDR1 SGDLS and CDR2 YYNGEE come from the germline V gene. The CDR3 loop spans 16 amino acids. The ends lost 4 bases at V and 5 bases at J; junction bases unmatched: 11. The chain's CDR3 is CASSPLPGGRDNEQFF. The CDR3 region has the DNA TGTGCCAGCAGCCCCTTACCAGGGGGCCGGGACAATGAGCAGTTCTTC.

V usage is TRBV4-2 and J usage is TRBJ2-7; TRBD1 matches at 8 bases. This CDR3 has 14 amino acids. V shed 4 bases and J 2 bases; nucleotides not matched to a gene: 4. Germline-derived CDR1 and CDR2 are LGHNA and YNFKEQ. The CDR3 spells CASSPPDRAYEQYF. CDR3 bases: TGTGCCAGCAGCCCCCCGGACAGGGCCTACGAGCAGTACTTC.

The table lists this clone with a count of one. CDR3 protein: CASSEIGLAINEQFF. In DNA, the CDR3 is TGTGCCAGCAGTGAAATAGGACTAGCTATCAATGAGCAGTTCTTC. The chain carries TRBV2 and TRBJ2-1; 8 bases are a match to TRBD2. The ends lost 2 bases at V and 6 bases at J; junction bases unmatched: 6. The CDR3 sequence is 15 residues long. Looked up from germline, CDR1 is SNHLY and CDR2 is FYNNEI.

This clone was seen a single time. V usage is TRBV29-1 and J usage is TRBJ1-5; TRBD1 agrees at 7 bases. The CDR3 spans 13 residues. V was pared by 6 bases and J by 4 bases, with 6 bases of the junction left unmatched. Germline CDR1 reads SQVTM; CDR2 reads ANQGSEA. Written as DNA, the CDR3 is TGCAGCGTCGCCCGGGACAGTAATCAGCCCCAGCATTTT. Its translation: CSVARDSNQPQHF. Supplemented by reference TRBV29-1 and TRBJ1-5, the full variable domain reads SAVISQKPSRDICQRGTSLTIQCQVDSQVTMMFWYRQQPGQSLTLIATANQGSEATYESGFVIDKFPISRPNLTFSTLTVSNMSPEDSSIYLCSVARDSNQPQHFGDGTRLSIL.

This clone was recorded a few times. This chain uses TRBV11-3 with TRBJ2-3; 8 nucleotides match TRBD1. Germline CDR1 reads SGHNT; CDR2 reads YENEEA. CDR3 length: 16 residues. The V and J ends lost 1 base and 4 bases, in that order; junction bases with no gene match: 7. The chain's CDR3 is CASSLVRPGGADTQYF. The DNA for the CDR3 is TGTGCCAGCAGCTTAGTTCGGCCAGGGGGCGCAGATACGCAGTATTTT.

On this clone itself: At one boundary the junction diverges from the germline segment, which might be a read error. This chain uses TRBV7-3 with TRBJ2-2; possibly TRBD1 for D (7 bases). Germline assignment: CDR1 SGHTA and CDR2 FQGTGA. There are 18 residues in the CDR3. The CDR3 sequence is CASSLRPGGPTNTGGLFF. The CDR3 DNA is TGTGCCAGCAGCTTACGACCAGGGGGACCTACGAACACCGGGGGGCTGTTTTTT.

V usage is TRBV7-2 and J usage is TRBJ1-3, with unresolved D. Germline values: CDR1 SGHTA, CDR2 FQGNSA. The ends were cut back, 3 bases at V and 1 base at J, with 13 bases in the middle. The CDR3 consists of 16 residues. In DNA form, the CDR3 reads TGTGCCAGCAGCTTTCGGGGTATTGCATCTGGAAACACCATATATTTT. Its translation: CASSFRGIASGNTIYF.

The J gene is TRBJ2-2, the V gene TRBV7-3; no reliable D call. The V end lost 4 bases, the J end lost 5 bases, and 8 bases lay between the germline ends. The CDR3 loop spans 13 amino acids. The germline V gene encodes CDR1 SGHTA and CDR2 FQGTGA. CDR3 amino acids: CASSSPSTGELFF. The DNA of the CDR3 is TGTGCCAGCAGCTCCCCCTCTACCGGGGAGCTGTTTTTT.

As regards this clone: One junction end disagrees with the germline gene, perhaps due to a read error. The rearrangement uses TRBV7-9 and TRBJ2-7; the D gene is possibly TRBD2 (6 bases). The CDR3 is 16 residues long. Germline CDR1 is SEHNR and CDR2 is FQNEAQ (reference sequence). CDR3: CSSSSSGERLFYEQYF. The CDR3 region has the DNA TGTTCCAGCAGCTCCTCGGGGGAGCGTCTTTTCTACGAGCAGTACTTC.

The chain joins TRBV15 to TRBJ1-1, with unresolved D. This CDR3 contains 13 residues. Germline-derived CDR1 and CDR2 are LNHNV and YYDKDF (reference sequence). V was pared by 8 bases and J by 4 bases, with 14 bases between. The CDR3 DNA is TGTGCCACCTCGTTACTACTGGGCACTGAAGCTTTCTTT. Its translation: CATSLLLGTEAFF.

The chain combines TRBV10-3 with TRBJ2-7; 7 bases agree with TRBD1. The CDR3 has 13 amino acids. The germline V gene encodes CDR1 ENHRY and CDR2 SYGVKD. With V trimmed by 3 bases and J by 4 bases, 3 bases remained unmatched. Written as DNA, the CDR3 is TGTGCCATCAGTGAAGGGACAGAGTACGAGCAGTACTTC. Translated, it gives CAISEGTEYEQYF.

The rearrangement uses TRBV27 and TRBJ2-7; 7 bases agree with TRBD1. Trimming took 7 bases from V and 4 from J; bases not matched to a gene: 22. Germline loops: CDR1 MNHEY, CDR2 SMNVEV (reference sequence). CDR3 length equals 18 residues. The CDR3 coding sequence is TGTGCCAGCAAAACGACAGGGTACCTCACTCAGCAGTATTACGAGCAGTACTTC. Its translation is CASKTTGYLTQQYYEQYF.